The sequence of this TCR beta chain was determined in a study of technical replicates of blood from several donors. With 7 bases clipped from V and 5 bases from J, the junction kept 4 bases outside the gene matches. Germline loops: CDR1 SQVTM, CDR2 ANQGSEA. This CDR3 has 12 amino acids. Produced via immunoSEQ multiplex PCR; TCRdb's table is partial and in-frame only. The repertoire consists of 70,000 to 85,000 clones, with roughly 96% occurring once and the leading ten covering about 0.25%. The sample comprised T cells isolated from PBMCs. The TCR originated in a human donor in good health. The chain links TRBV29-1 to TRBJ2-5; TRBD1 matches at 10 bases. The DNA for the CDR3 is TGCAGCGGCGCGACAGGGGGCGAGACCCAGTACTTC. It yields the protein CSGATGGETQYF.